The clone carrying this T cell receptor (beta chain) occurred many times. This sample is drawn from a study of spatial heterogeneity in lung cancer. Study-level background: Detection consistently yielded more beta chains than alpha chains.

Time point: sample taken at primary tumor resection. The donor group consisted of approximately 77 patients who had untreated, early-stage non-small cell lung cancer. The sequenced material consisted of unsorted whole RNA from tumor, nontumor lung or frozen PBMC. The presence of a unique molecular identifier marked each TCR cDNA molecule. In TCRdb, the 5' RACE reads were re-called with MiXCR into one record per CDR3 protein. The profile shows about 27,000 distinct CDR3 sequences, about 7% of them singletons. V dropped 4 bases and J dropped 0 bases, with 8 bases sitting between them. The CDR3 runs 13 residues. CDR1 DFQATT and CDR2 SNEGSKA come from the germline V gene (reference sequence).

This TCR was recovered from a male donor with early-stage non-small cell lung cancer. The chain uses TRBV20-1 and TRBJ2-3; D remains unclear. The specimen was PBMCs, collected at surgery. The CDR3 protein is CSAIVDSTDTQYF. CDR3 sequence (DNA): TGCAGTGCTATTGTAGATAGCACAGATACGCAGTATTTT.